This T cell receptor (beta chain) was identified in a study of CD8+CD57+ T cells in acquired aplastic anemia. Study details: Each DNA sample taken from sorted CD4+ and CD8+ cells came to 2.5 to 4 ug on average.

TCR beta VDJ and CDR3 profiling used genomic DNA as template. In TCRdb, the reads were re-called with MiXCR into one record per CDR3 protein. The repertoire has 180,000 or so distinct CDR3 sequences, less than 60% of them found once; the top ten carry about 1.8%. Sequencing was done on patients that had shown CD8+CD57+ cell expansion by flow cytometry. As a group, the patients uniformly had severe acquired aplastic anemia. This clonotype has ten or more counts. The sample consisted of sorted CD4+, CD8+, or CD8+CD57+ T cells (not recorded which) from PBMCs. The source of this sequence is a human donor with aplastic anemia.

CDR3: CASWDSRSYNEQFF. The CDR3 DNA reads as TGTGCCAGTTGGGACAGTCGGTCTTACAATGAGCAGTTCTTC. The chain recombines TRBV19 with TRBJ2-1, with 7 bases matching TRBD1. With 8 bases clipped from V and 4 bases from J, the junction kept 8 bases outside the gene matches. This CDR3 contains 14 residues. Germline assignment: CDR1 LNHDA and CDR2 SQIVND (reference sequence).